What follows describes a single T cell receptor (beta chain). At a deep level, the assay was run. Profiled with immunoSEQ multiplex PCR; TCRdb holds only in-frame clones, not every one. This sample has 850,000 to 1,200,000 clones; about 75% occur once, and the top ten carry 1.2% to 1.5%. The sample originates from a study of shared clonotypes between healthy human individuals. Study information: Samples came from two female and a few male donors aged 18 to 49.

Germline CDR1 SGHRS, CDR2 YFSETQ. V dropped 3 bases and J dropped 0; count of bases not matched to a gene: 6. The CDR3 loop spans 17 amino acids. Sequences were obtained from memory CD4+ T cells sorted from blood. Subset indicated: CD45RA-negative fraction. The TCR originated in a man aged 18-30 years in good health. The genes are TRBV5-1 and TRBJ1-4; the match to TRBD1 covers 9 bases. The CDR3: CASSWTGAVATNEKLFF. The CDR3 bases are TGCGCCAGCAGCTGGACAGGGGCAGTCGCAACTAATGAAAAACTGTTTTTT.